What follows is one T cell receptor (beta chain) and its context. Methods used by the authors: By means of reference gene primer amplification, nucleated cell counts were estimated. Assay used: immunoSEQ multiplex PCR; TCRdb lists only in-frame clones, some missing. V and J calls and clone size are copied from that table; D and trimming were computed from the DNA. The sample carries approximately 150,000 clones, approximately 92% recorded once. This sample was included in a study of blood T cell repertoires in COVID-19. Study-level information: COVID-19 samples collected from the United States, Italy and Spain covered acute and convalescent phases. T cells, B-cell-depleted T cells, or PBMCs supplied cDNA or gDNA.

The material sequenced was peripheral blood. This sequence originates from an older woman with active COVID-19.

In nucleotides, the CDR3 is TGTGCCAGCAGCCGACAGGGCGGTGAGGTTCGTCGGCCCCAGCATTTT. This translates into CASSRQGGEVRRPQHF. The rearrangement uses TRBV6-2 or TRBV6-3 and TRBJ1-5; 7 bases agree with TRBD1. Losses at the gene ends were 6 bases for V and 9 bases for J; bases not matched to a gene: 17. The CDR3 extends over 16 amino acids. Germline V gene lookup returns CDR1 MNHEY and CDR2 SVGEGT.